This TCR beta chain was found in a study of OX40 agonist ivuxolimab in advanced cancers. The study in broad terms: Ivuxolimab was an agonistic, fully human IgG2 monoclonal antibody directed against OX40 (CD134), a costimulatory receptor. Intravenous ivuxolimab was administered to patients every 2 weeks at six dose levels: 0.01, 0.1, 0.3, 1.5, 3 and 10 mg/kg. Among the approximately 54 dose-escalation patients, around 20 had hepatocellular carcinoma, roughly 15 melanoma, 9 renal cell carcinoma and 9 head and neck cancer. In the dose-escalation cohort, more than 75% of patients were male, and the mean age was around 60 years, with a range of 23 to 79. Patients were allowed to have had prior anti-PD-1, anti-PD-L1 or anti-CTLA-4 therapy, and around 40% of the dose-escalation patients had previously received checkpoint inhibitors. Partial responses occurred in three dose-escalation patients, of whom one had hepatocellular carcinoma and two had cutaneous melanoma. Peripheral TCRbeta sequencing was intended to test whether TCR sequence diversity was altered and clonal T-cell expansion was caused by ivuxolimab. The monotherapy dose-escalation portion (N of about 47 patients) of the phase I ivuxolimab trial is reported in the paper.

Genomic DNA was extracted from sorted cells for sequencing of the TCRbeta CDR3 region. The immunoSEQ Assay was used to sequence the TCRbeta CDR3 regions. TCRdb provides this immuneACCESS table in a form limited to in-frame rearrangements. Some clones are lacking; in checked studies, under half of them reflect an unresolved V gene, and why the rest are absent is not known. This sample comprises some 150,000 clones, more than 85% of them detected only once. Clones ranked in the top ten supply under 1.3% of the sample. The CDR3 holds 15 amino acids from the cysteine to the phenylalanine. This entry keeps only the CDR3 DNA: 45 bases, framed from base 1. V loses 2 bases at its end and J loses 1 base; junction bases beyond the gene matches: 4. Per the germline V gene, SGHVT is the CDR1 and SQSDAQ is the CDR2. Turning to this clone: What this receptor recognizes is not known. Base qualities were left out, and no much larger clone turns up one base away.

Beyond this particular receptor, the publication reports: Clonal expansion of both CD4+ and CD8+ blood T cells was observed from baseline to week 6 at doses 0.1 to 3.0 mg/kg. Which antigens the clonally expanded peripheral T cells were specific for was not determined. Partial responders in the 0.1-3.0 mg/kg groups had among the lowest normalized peripheral clonal expansion, especially among CD8+ T cells. After ivuxolimab, CD8+ T cells had more expanded clones than CD4+ T cells on average. Low levels of normalized T-cell clonal expansion were also seen in some patients who did not respond.

Patients with a history of autoimmune disease or receiving systemic immunosuppression were excluded from the trial. In every dose cohort, peripheral blood was drawn for TCR sequencing at baseline, cycle 4 day 1, and cycle 7 day 1. Samples came from an open-label, multicenter, first-in-human phase I dose-escalation trial of ivuxolimab. The trial enrolled adults with locally advanced or metastatic head and neck squamous cell, hepatocellular, melanoma or renal cell carcinoma. Before TCR sequencing, CD4+ and CD8+ T cells were separately sorted from peripheral blood. The source is an adult with an advanced solid tumor such as melanoma, head and neck, liver or kidney cancer. Sample: CD4+ or CD8+ T cells sorted from blood, taken in a trial of the OX40 agonist ivuxolimab. The receptor chain draws on TRBV7-4 and TRBJ1-1; 7 bases in between match TRBD1. The CDR3 region has the sequence CASSLTGVTNTEAFF. The sequenced DNA: TGTGCCAGCAGCTTAACAGGGGTTACGAACACTGAAGCTTTCTTT.